The 31 T cell receptor beta chains presented below share a single source sample, sequenced in a study of T cells in localized non-small cell lung cancer. Some clones are missing from TCRdb's copy, which holds only in-frame ones; the method was immunoSEQ multiplex PCR. The sample lists 55,000 or so clones, around three quarters occurring once. The starting material was PBMCs, obtained before any cancer treatment. These TCRs come from a woman aged 40 to 75 with stage II lung adenocarcinoma.

The chain recombines TRBV29-1 with TRBJ2-1, with TRBD2 identical over 14 bases. In germline, CDR1 is SQVTM, CDR2 ANQGSEA. The CDR3 runs to 16 residues. The junction had 3 bases not matched to a gene; V was cut back by 5 bases and J by 0 bases. CDR3 nucleotides: TGCAGCGTTCCGGGGACTAGCGGGGGCTCCTACAATGAGCAGTTCTTC. Translation gives CSVPGTSGGSYNEQFF.

CDR3 sequence (DNA): TGCGCCAGCAGCTTGGGGGGGACCGAAGAGACCCAGTACTTC. Its translation is CASSLGGTEETQYF. This chain connects TRBV5-1 to TRBJ2-5, with D perhaps assigned TRBD1 or TRBD2 (5 bases each). CDR3 length equals 14 residues. Germline CDR1 reads SGHRS; CDR2 reads YFSETQ. V gave up 0 bases and J gave up 3 bases, with 9 bases separating them. Full variable domain (missing parts from reference TRBV5-1 and TRBJ2-5): KAGVTQTPRYLIKTRGQQVTLSCSPISGHRSVSWYQQTPGQGLQFLFEYFSETQRNKGNFPGRFSGRQFSNSRSEMNVSTLELGDSALYLCASSLGGTEETQYFGPGTRLLVL.

The rearrangement joins TRBV18 to TRBJ2-5; D not certain. CDR3 length: 13 residues. Trimming removed 3 bases from V and 2 bases from J, with 7 bases in between. Germline V gives CDR1 KGHSH, CDR2 LQKENI. The CDR3 DNA is TGTGCCAGCTCACCCGCGTTACAAGAGACCCAGTACTTC. As protein: CASSPALQETQYF.

The V and J genes are TRBV30 and TRBJ2-7; TRBD1 or TRBD2 may be the D gene (5 bases each). The V gene's germline CDR1 is GTSNPN and CDR2 SVGIG (reference sequence). The CDR3 has 14 residues. The V and J ends lost 5 bases and 6 bases respectively, with 20 bases between them. CDR3 in amino acids: CAWERAGGVSEQYF. The CDR3 DNA follows: TGTGCCTGGGAACGGGCTGGGGGAGTCAGCGAGCAGTACTTC. Supplemented by reference TRBV30 and TRBJ2-7, the full variable domain reads SQTIHQWPATLVQPVGSPLSLECTVEGTSNPNLYWYRQAAGRGLQLLFYSVGIGQISSEVPQNLSASRPQDRQFILSSKKLLLSDSGFYLCAWERAGGVSEQYFGPGTRLTVT.

This sequence joins TRBV19 and TRBJ1-2, with TRBD1 identical over 7 bases. Germline values: CDR1 LNHDA, CDR2 SQIVND (reference sequence). V was clipped by 0 bases and J by 2 bases; unmatched bases: 12. The CDR3 has 18 amino acids. The CDR3 loop is CASSIDLPTGAENYGYTF. Here the CDR3 DNA reads TGTGCCAGTAGTATAGATCTCCCAACAGGGGCAGAGAACTATGGCTACACCTTC.

The chain joins TRBV6-4 to TRBJ2-1; D may be TRBD1 or TRBD2 (5 bases each). CDR3 size: 16 residues. V dropped 0 bases and J dropped 8 bases, with 17 bases sitting between them. CDR1 and CDR2 from the germline V gene are MRHNA and SNTAGT. As DNA, the CDR3 is TGTGCCAGCAGTGACTCTCCGGGACGGCCCTTGGATGAGCAGTTCTTC. Translating gives CASSDSPGRPLDEQFF.

The V call is TRBV5-1, the J call TRBJ1-1, with TRBD1 matching 8 bases. Trimming took 5 bases from V and 3 from J; bases not matched to a gene: 6. This CDR3 has 14 amino acids. Germline V CDR1 and CDR2: SGHRS, YFSETQ. CDR3 in amino acids: CASSRLDRDTEAFF. For the CDR3, the DNA is TGCGCCAGCAGTCGGCTGGACAGGGACACTGAAGCTTTCTTT. Combining the CDR3 with reference TRBV5-1 and TRBJ1-1 gives the whole variable domain KAGVTQTPRYLIKTRGQQVTLSCSPISGHRSVSWYQQTPGQGLQFLFEYFSETQRNKGNFPGRFSGRQFSNSRSEMNVSTLELGDSALYLCASSRLDRDTEAFFGQGTRLTVV.

This clone was seen only a few times. CDR3 sequence reads: CASSPSDGYTF. DNA of the CDR3: TGTGCCAGCTCACCTTCAGATGGCTACACCTTC. The chain uses TRBV18 and TRBJ1-2; D is undetermined. This CDR3 contains 11 residues. Looked up from germline, CDR1 is KGHSH and CDR2 is LQKENI. The V gene lost 3 bases and the J gene lost 6 bases, with 5 bases spanning the gap.

This chain links TRBV7-8 with TRBJ2-3; 7 nucleotides match TRBD1. Germline CDR1 SGHVS, CDR2 FQNEAQ. The CDR3 is made up of 17 amino acids. V lost 5 bases and J lost 0; bases outside the gene matches: 11. CDR3 sequence reads: CASSPINRGFSTDTQYF. DNA for the CDR3: TGTGCCAGCAGCCCTATTAACAGGGGCTTTAGCACAGATACGCAGTATTTT.

This chain uses TRBV18 with TRBJ2-1; D is unclear. The CDR3 covers 15 residues. The V gene's germline CDR1 is KGHSH and CDR2 LQKENI. V dropped 3 bases and J dropped 3 bases, with 12 bases sitting between them. DNA for the CDR3: TGTGCCAGCTCACCGACGGGCCCTTACTACAATGAGCAGTTCTTC. This gives the protein CASSPTGPYYNEQFF.

V is TRBV7-9 and J is TRBJ1-4; D is unresolved. The CDR3 is 13 residues long. The V gene's germline CDR1 is SEHNR and CDR2 FQNEAQ (reference sequence). V lost 3 bases, J lost 8 bases, and 10 bases lay in between. The CDR3 region has the DNA TGTGCCAGCAGCTTTGCAGTTGAGGAAAAACTGTTTTTT. It codes for CASSFAVEEKLFF. The complete variable domain, with remaining parts taken from reference TRBV7-9 and TRBJ1-4, reads DTGVSQNPRHKITKRGQNVTFRCDPISEHNRLYWYRQTLGQGPEFLTYFQNEAQLEKSRLLSDRFSAERPKGSFSTLEIQRTEQGDSAMYLCASSFAVEEKLFFGSGTQLSVL.

The J gene is TRBJ2-1, the V gene TRBV6-5; 11 positions agree with TRBD2. CDR3 length: 15 residues. Trimming at V came to 5 bases and at J to 4 bases, leaving 4 bases not matched to a gene. CDR1 and CDR2 (germline): MNHEY, SVGAGI. The DNA for the CDR3 is TGTGCCAGCAGTCCTAGCGGGGGGCTTTACAATGAGCAGTTCTTC. Its protein product is CASSPSGGLYNEQFF.

The count of this clone is one. The rearrangement joins TRBV29-1 to TRBJ1-4; no firm D call. Trimming left V 6 bases short and J 0 bases short, with 5 bases between. Per the germline V gene, CDR1 is SQVTM and CDR2 is ANQGSEA. The length of the CDR3 is 12 residues. CDR3 sequence: CSVTATNEKLFF. The CDR3 bases are TGCAGCGTAACAGCAACTAATGAAAAACTGTTTTTT.

DNA of the CDR3: TGTGCCAGCAGCTTTGGGACGGGGAACACCGGGGAGCTGTTTTTT. Its protein product is CASSFGTGNTGELFF. The V call is TRBV7-9, the J call TRBJ2-2, with D possibly called TRBD1 or TRBD2 (5 bases each). Germline CDR1 is SEHNR and CDR2 is FQNEAQ (reference sequence). Trimming left V 3 bases short and J 1 base short, with 9 bases between. This CDR3 spans 15 amino acids.

The CDR3 sequence: CASSWTEDYEQYF. CDR3 nucleotides: TGTGCCAGCAGCTGGACAGAGGATTACGAGCAGTACTTC. V is TRBV11-2 and J is TRBJ2-7; D might be TRBD1 (6 bases). CDR1 and CDR2 from the germline V gene are SGHAT and FQNNGV. The CDR3 has 13 amino acids. The V end lost 4 bases, the J end lost 4 bases, and 11 bases lay between the germline ends.

This chain connects TRBV6-6 to TRBJ1-3, with TRBD1 identical over 7 bases. The CDR3 totals 14 residues. Looked up from germline, CDR1 is MNHNY and CDR2 is SVGAGI (reference sequence). J gave up 0 bases and V 6 bases, and 2 bases lay outside the gene matches. The CDR3 is CASRRDSSGNTIYF. CDR3 nucleotides: TGTGCCAGCAGACGGGACAGCTCTGGAAACACCATATATTTT.

The chain joins TRBV11-2 to TRBJ2-2, with D perhaps assigned TRBD1 or TRBD2 (5 bases each). This CDR3 comprises 15 residues. The V gene lost 5 bases and the J gene lost 6 bases, with 16 bases spanning the gap. The germline V gene has CDR1 SGHAT and CDR2 FQNNGV. The CDR3 is CASSTEAGWAGELFF. The CDR3, as DNA: TGTGCCAGCAGCACGGAGGCAGGGTGGGCCGGGGAGCTGTTTTTT. Complete variable domain (other parts from reference TRBV11-2 and TRBJ2-2): EAGVAQSPRYKIIEKRQSVAFWCNPISGHATLYWYQQILGQGPKLLIQFQNNGVVDDSQLPKDRFSAERLKGVDSTLKIQPAKLEDSAVYLCASSTEAGWAGELFFGEGSRLTVL.

The chain combines TRBV4-2 with TRBJ2-1; D might be TRBD1 (5 bases). V was cut by 0 bases and J by 9 bases, with 21 bases left in between. Germline V gives CDR1 LGHNA, CDR2 YNFKEQ. The CDR3 consists of 17 residues. The CDR3 region has the DNA TGTGCCAGCAGCCAAGAGTTAGGCCAAATTGGGGCCACTGAGCAGTTCTTC. This codes for CASSQELGQIGATEQFF.

This sequence joins TRBV4-3 and TRBJ2-4; D not certain. Germline CDR1 and CDR2: LGHNA and YSLEER. V lost 0 bases and J 1 base, leaving 10 bases between the germline ends. The CDR3 length is 16 residues. The CDR3 sequence is CASSQDLGLAKNIQYF. The CDR3 region has the DNA TGCGCCAGCAGCCAAGACCTGGGCCTCGCCAAAAACATTCAGTACTTC.

This chain connects TRBV2 to TRBJ2-1, with 10 positions matching TRBD1. With 8 bases clipped from V and 8 bases from J, the junction kept 9 bases outside the gene matches. CDR1 and CDR2 (germline): SNHLY, FYNNEI. The CDR3 extends over 14 amino acids. DNA of the CDR3: TGTGCCAGCGGAATTTGGACAGGGGGAGATGAGCAGTTCTTC. As protein: CASGIWTGGDEQFF.

This chain joins TRBV4-2 and TRBJ2-7; 10 bases align to TRBD2. Germline lookup yields CDR1 LGHNA and CDR2 YNFKEQ. This CDR3 comprises 15 residues. The junction had 4 bases not matched to a gene; V was cut back by 0 bases and J by 5 bases. The CDR3 region is CASSQDDGTSDEQYF. CDR3 in DNA: TGTGCCAGCAGCCAAGATGACGGGACTAGCGACGAGCAGTACTTC.

CDR3 sequence reads: CASGTSPTNEKLFF. CDR3 nucleotide sequence: TGTGCCAGCGGGACATCCCCAACTAATGAAAAACTGTTTTTT. The chain links TRBV2 to TRBJ1-4; tentative D call: TRBD1 (6 bases). This CDR3 comprises 14 residues. CDR1 and CDR2 from the germline V gene are SNHLY and FYNNEI. The V gene lost 8 bases and the J gene lost 0 bases, with 10 bases spanning the gap.

The gene calls are TRBV5-1 and TRBJ2-3, with 8 nucleotides matching TRBD2. The CDR3 extends over 14 amino acids. Per the germline V gene, CDR1 is SGHRS and CDR2 is YFSETQ. Trimming took 5 bases from V and 2 from J; bases not matched to a gene: 4. CDR3 protein: CASRAGGNTDTQYF. DNA of the CDR3: TGCGCCAGCAGGGCGGGGGGCAACACAGATACGCAGTATTTT.

The gene calls are TRBV4-1 and TRBJ1-1; 11 bases agree with TRBD1. CDR3 length: 16 residues. Unmatched junction bases numbered 7, after V lost 0 bases and J lost 7 bases. CDR1 and CDR2 from the germline V gene are MGHRA and YSYEKL. The CDR3 DNA sequence: TGCGCCAGCAGCCAAGACCGCCGGACAGGGGGCTTTGAAGCTTTCTTT. This sequence encodes CASSQDRRTGGFEAFF.

This chain connects TRBV6-5 to TRBJ2-7; 9 bases agree with TRBD1. The V and J ends lost 6 bases and 6 bases, in that order; junction bases with no gene match: 9. Germline V lookup: CDR1 MNHEY, CDR2 SVGAGI. This CDR3 spans 14 amino acids. The DNA of the CDR3 is TGTGCCAGCAGCTGGGGGGGACAGGGCGCCGAGCAGTACTTC. Encoded protein: CASSWGGQGAEQYF.

The chain links TRBV18 to TRBJ1-1; the D is unclear. Trimming left V 3 bases short and J 8 bases short, with 7 bases between. Germline lookup yields CDR1 KGHSH and CDR2 LQKENI. The CDR3 contains 11 residues. The DNA of the CDR3 is TGTGCCAGCTCACCGGCGGACGAAGCTTTCTTT. It is translated as CASSPADEAFF.

This clone is a singleton in its sample. Other DNA sequences from this sample encode an identical CDR3 as well. The chain uses TRBV10-3 and TRBJ2-7; no clear D gene. Trimming left V 4 bases short and J 3 bases short, with 7 bases between. Germline CDR1 ENHRY, CDR2 SYGVKD. The CDR3 consists of 12 residues. CDR3 protein: CAISVTSYEQYF. The CDR3 DNA follows: TGTGCCATCAGTGTGACGAGCTACGAGCAGTACTTC.

The gene calls are TRBV29-1 and TRBJ1-4; 9 positions match TRBD1. This CDR3 contains 13 residues. The V gene end was trimmed by 6 bases and the J gene end by 7 bases; junction bases not matched to a gene: 6. Germline lookup yields CDR1 SQVTM and CDR2 ANQGSEA. This CDR3 reads CSVRQGDGEKLFF. The CDR3 bases are TGCAGCGTACGACAGGGGGATGGTGAAAAACTGTTTTTT.

This clone was detected only once. The rearrangement uses TRBV7-9 and TRBJ1-1; D is uncertain. The CDR3 has 15 amino acids. The V end lost 6 bases, the J end lost 4 bases, and 18 bases lay between the germline ends. Germline CDR1 reads SEHNR; CDR2 reads FQNEAQ (reference sequence). The CDR3 DNA follows: TGTGCCAGCAGTTTAACAACCGGGCCTACCACTGAAGCTTTCTTT. Translated, it gives CASSLTTGPTTEAFF.

The chain employs TRBV5-4 and TRBJ2-2; D unresolved. V was trimmed by 4 bases and J by 4 bases, leaving 11 bases between them. Germline V gene lookup returns CDR1 SGHNT and CDR2 YYREEE (reference sequence). The CDR3 is 14 amino acids. DNA of the CDR3: TGTGCCAGCAGCCCCGACATCGTCACCGGGGAGCTGTTTTTT. Protein: CASSPDIVTGELFF.

This clone appeared a few times. The gene calls are TRBV7-6 and TRBJ1-1; 8 bases fit TRBD1. Germline CDR1 and CDR2: SGHVS and FNYEAQ. The CDR3 runs to 14 residues. J lost 5 bases, V lost 1 base, and 3 bases had no gene match. This chain's CDR3 is CASSLEQGETEAFF. CDR3 coding DNA: TGTGCCAGCAGCTTAGAACAGGGGGAGACTGAAGCTTTCTTT.